This T cell receptor (beta chain) was captured by sequencing in a study of T-cell memory formation after mild COVID-19. Study details: TCR clusters mostly belonged to single donors.

Findings of the study overall: The finding that pre-infection memory included some responding clones suggested that cross-reactive memory joined.

Germline V gene lookup returns CDR1 SGHDT and CDR2 YYEEEE. V lost 1 base and J lost 7, with 14 bases in between. The CDR3 is made up of 15 amino acids. This clonotype was counted at least ten times. Its antigen remains unidentified. MiXCR, applied by TCRdb to the 5' RACE reads, yields one record per CDR3 protein. In the table there are fewer than 250,000 distinct CDR3 sequences, roughly a tenth of which are singletons. This clonotype was obtained from a young man who had mild COVID-19 (a few samples of this study predate the infection). Cell type and time point are not known. The sample taken for sequencing was PBMCs or a T cell subset sorted from them (not recorded which). The chain uses TRBV5-6 and TRBJ1-4; D perhaps matches TRBD1 (5 bases). Here the CDR3 DNA reads TGTGCCAGCAGCTTGACAGTGTACGGGGCTGAAAAACTGTTTTTT. This encodes CASSLTVYGAEKLFF.